This T cell receptor beta chain stems from a study of T cell repertoires in cytomegalovirus infection (dated by TCRdb to 2018 to 2020). At the level of the whole study: Peptide stimulations targeted recently identified HLA-C-restricted CMV epitopes, whose presentation resists viral immunomodulation, together with well-studied HLA-B-restricted epitopes. Donor HLA type was relevant to the analysis, as public TCR beta signatures indicated carriage of CMV infection together with the matching HLA type. General study outcomes and caveats: In the ex vivo response, HLA-C-restricted CMV-specific TCR beta clonotypes were dominant, and in two of eight donors the single most frequent clonotype came from this HLA-C-restricted group. Carriers of CMV infection plus the relevant HLA type were discriminated by the cumulative frequency of public TCR beta family members in the study cohort and in an independent roughly 340-donor cohort.

The sequencing machine was an Illumina HiSeq 1500. Using fastp at Q25 and MiXCR, TCRdb reprocessed the public reads and kept productive beta chains. Entries that share a CDR3 protein sequence are merged under the most common genes and DNA. The sample table shows approximately 470,000 distinct CDR3 sequences, and roughly 42% are seen once. The ten top clones hold roughly two fifths of the sample. The sample's treatment or condition label, decoded: in vitro stimulation with specific CMV peptide epitopes to enrich CMV-specific T cells. This clonotype was seen a few times. Its antigen remains undetermined. Within one base of it there is no much larger clone, and no base qualities were kept. Sequences MDHEN (CDR1) and SYDVKM (CDR2) are obtained from the germline V gene. The CDR3, cysteine through phenylalanine, is 20 amino acids long. Only the CDR3 part of the read is kept: 60 bases, read in frame from the first base. V is reduced by 7 bases and J by 10 bases, leaving a spacing of 38 bases between them.

Source: cultured PBMCs, taken from culture after CMV antigen stimulation. The receptor was isolated from a human donor in good health (CMV status not recorded). Some clones in this sample may be carry-over from other donors' samples. The V gene is TRBV28 and the J gene is TRBJ2-1; matching of 6 bases hints at TRBD1 as the D gene. The CDR3 loop reads CASTSSKIGQRLTLGLEQFF. At the DNA level, the sequence is TGTGCCAGCACCAGTTCCAAGATCGGACAGCGACTAACATTAGGTCTCGAGCAGTTCTTC.